The sequence of this T cell receptor (beta chain) was determined in a study of sequential checkpoint blockade in melanoma. Study at large: After both sequences, patients received maintenance nivolumab.

Treatment here: randomized to nivolumab then ipilimumab (arm A) or the reverse (arm B). Sorted cells were live CD3+CD8+, lacking CD19 and CD56, from PBMCs. The CDR3 has 14 residues. Germline V gene sequence: CDR1 SGHTS, CDR2 YDEGEE. V shed 5 bases and J shed 0 bases, with 12 bases lying between them. This clone was counted only a few times. TCRdb's table, derived via immunoSEQ multiplex PCR, lists solely in-frame clones and lacks some. The sample contains 40,000 or so clones, around four fifths of which appear only once. This chain links TRBV5-8 with TRBJ2-7; TRBD2 is a possible D gene (6 bases). This sequence was found in a human donor with melanoma. Sequencing was performed on CD8+ T cells sorted from blood (inferred from file names), taken from a patient given nivolumab and ipilimumab in sequence. The DNA of the CDR3 is TGTGCCAGCAGTTATGGAGGGATCTCCTACGAGCAGTACTTC. Protein sequence: CASSYGGISYEQYF.